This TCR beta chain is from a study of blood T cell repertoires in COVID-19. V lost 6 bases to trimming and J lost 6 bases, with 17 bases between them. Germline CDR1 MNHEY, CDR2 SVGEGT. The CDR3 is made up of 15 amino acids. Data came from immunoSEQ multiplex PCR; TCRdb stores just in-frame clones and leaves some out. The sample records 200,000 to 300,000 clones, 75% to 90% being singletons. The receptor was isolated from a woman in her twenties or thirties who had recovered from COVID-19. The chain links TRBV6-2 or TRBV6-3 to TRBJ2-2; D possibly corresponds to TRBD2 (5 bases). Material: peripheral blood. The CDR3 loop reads CASSPIGLYPGELFF. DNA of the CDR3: TGTGCCAGCAGCCCCATCGGACTTTATCCCGGGGAGCTGTTTTTT.